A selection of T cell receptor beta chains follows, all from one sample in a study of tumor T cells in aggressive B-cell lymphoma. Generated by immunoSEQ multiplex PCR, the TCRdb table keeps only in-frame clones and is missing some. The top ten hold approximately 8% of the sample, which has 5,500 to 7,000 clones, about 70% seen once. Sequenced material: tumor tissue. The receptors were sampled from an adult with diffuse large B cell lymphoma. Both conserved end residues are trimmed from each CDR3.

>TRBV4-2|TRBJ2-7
ASSRGTSRYEQY
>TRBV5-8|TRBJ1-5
ASSTGQGFNQPQH
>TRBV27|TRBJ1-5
ASSFSGQPQH
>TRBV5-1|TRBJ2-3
ASSRGKNTQY
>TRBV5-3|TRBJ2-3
ARSFGGELAGASSTDTQY
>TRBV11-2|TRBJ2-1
ASSSTGGAYNEQF
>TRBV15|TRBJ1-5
ATSTQGNQPQH
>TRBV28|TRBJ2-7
TSSSSTGGPYEQY
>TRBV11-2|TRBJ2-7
ASSSSQALLSYEQY
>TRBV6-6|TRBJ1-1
ASSQGGKNTEAF
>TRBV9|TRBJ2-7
ASSSEGTIYEQY
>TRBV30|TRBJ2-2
AWSLRQARTGELF
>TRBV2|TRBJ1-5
ASSGTVNQPQH
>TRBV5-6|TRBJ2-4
ASSLAGAKNIQY
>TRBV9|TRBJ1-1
ASSADIPGTEAF
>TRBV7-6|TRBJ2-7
ASSFRLAGGEQY
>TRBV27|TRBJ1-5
ASSPQGQPQH